This T cell receptor beta chain was observed in a study of identifying expanded T cells in peripheral blood. CDR3 size: 14 residues. CDR1 and CDR2 from the germline V gene are SGHTA and FQGNSA. J lost 8 bases, V lost 6 bases, and 8 bases had no gene match. Whole-study results and caveats: Differentially abundant clones: roughly 1.3 between replicates, about 16 at around 15 days, more than 18 at four.

The protocol was immunoSEQ multiplex PCR, while the TCRdb copy is restricted to in-frame clones and leaves out a portion. Among 80,000 or so clones listed, about 83% were seen once. As regards this clone: Its antigen is as yet unknown.

The specimen sequenced was blood. The rearrangement uses TRBV7-2 and TRBJ1-2, with 11 bases lining up with TRBD1. The TCR sequence derives from a person aged 18 to 75 in good health. The CDR3 here is CASREDRGRFGYTF. In DNA, the CDR3 is TGTGCCAGCAGGGAGGACAGGGGGCGGTTCGGCTACACCTTC.